This is a list of T cell receptor beta chains from one sample in a study of post-analysis software for immune sequencing data. MiXCR, run by TCRdb on the PCR reads, gives a single entry per CDR3 protein. The table lists over 700,000 distinct CDR3 sequences, roughly 29% of them singletons. Sequences were obtained from blood. The receptors come from a girl aged 5 to 17 with multiple sclerosis. Both conserved end residues are part of each CDR3. Each record gives: J gene, clone size, D gene, V gene, CDR3 DNA, CDR3 protein. A D gene is named only where the DNA matches it firmly. Expanded clones get a size class; other rows say once, few or many, or leave the size out.

>TRBJ2-3|NA|TRBD2|TRBV7-2
TGTGCCAGCAGACCTGGGACTAGCGGGAGGACAGATACGCAGTATTTT
CASRPGTSGRTDTQYF
>TRBJ1-1|few|NA|TRBV7-9
TGTGCCAGCAGCCCCCCGTCAGGGGTAGCTGAAGCTTTCTTT
CASSPPSGVAEAFF
>TRBJ2-6|NA|NA|TRBV29-1
TGCAGCGTTGAAGGGAGCTCTGGGGCCAACGTCCTGACTTTC
CSVEGSSGANVLTF
>TRBJ1-6|few|TRBD1|TRBV12-3/TRBV12-4
TGTGCCAGCTGGGGACAGGAGTCTAATTCACCCCTCCACTTT
CASWGQESNSPLHF
>TRBJ2-6|many|NA|TRBV29-1
TGCAGCGTCAAAGACCGGTACTCTGGGGCCAACGTCCTGACTTTC
CSVKDRYSGANVLTF
>TRBJ2-1|few|TRBD1|TRBV20-1
TGCAGTGCCAACTTTGACAGGGTTCTCTACAATGAGCAGTTCTTC
CSANFDRVLYNEQFF
>TRBJ2-7|few|TRBD1|TRBV6-2/TRBV6-3
TGTGCCAGCAGTTCTGGGACAGGATGGCTTTACGAGCAGTACTTC
CASSSGTGWLYEQYF
>TRBJ1-1|NA|NA|TRBV6-5
TGTGCCAGCAGTGGAACAGGCTACATGAACACTGAAGCTTTCTTT
CASSGTGYMNTEAFF
>TRBJ2-2|few|TRBD2|TRBV28
TGTGCCAGCATATCAGCGGGATACACCGGGGAGCTGTTTTTT
CASISAGYTGELFF
>TRBJ2-7|once|NA|TRBV27
TGTGCCAGCAGTCCTGGGATCGGAGGGGAGCAGTACTTC
CASSPGIGGEQYF
>TRBJ2-3|NA|NA|TRBV7-9
TGTGCCAGCAGCTCTAGCGACAGGCAAGATACGCAGTATTTT
CASSSSDRQDTQYF
>TRBJ1-5|few|NA|TRBV3-1
TGTGCCAGCAGCCAAGCACAGGCCCGTCAGCCCCAGCATTTT
CASSQAQARQPQHF
>TRBJ1-2|many|NA|TRBV20-1
TGCAGTGCCACCCAGGGTTTGGGAGCCTTCTATGGCTACACCTTC
CSATQGLGAFYGYTF
>TRBJ1-5|NA|TRBD1|TRBV28
TGTGCCAGCAGCCCGTCCGGGACAGGGTATTTTCAGCCCCAGCATTTT
CASSPSGTGYFQPQHF
>TRBJ2-1|NA|NA|TRBV5-6
TGTGCCAGCACGGGAGGAGATACAGGGGAGTCCTACAATGAGCAGTTCTTC
CASTGGDTGESYNEQFF
>TRBJ1-4|few|NA|TRBV29-1
TGCAGCGCCAAGGACAGCTCTAATGAAAAACTGTTTTTT
CSAKDSSNEKLFF
>TRBJ2-7|few|NA|TRBV4-3
TGCGCCAGCAGCCAAGCCAGAGGTACGGTCGAGCAGTACTTC
CASSQARGTVEQYF
>TRBJ2-5|NA|TRBD2|TRBV3-1
TGTGCCAGCAGGGCAGCGGGGGGCGGAGAGACCCAGTACTTC
CASRAAGGGETQYF
>TRBJ2-1|NA|TRBD1|TRBV4-3
TGCGCCAGCAGCCTTGTAGCAGGGGGTGACAATGAGCGGTTCTTC
CASSLVAGGDNERFF
>TRBJ1-4|NA|TRBD1|TRBV20-1
TGCAGTGCTCTCGGGACAGAGGGAGAAAAACTGTTTTTT
CSALGTEGEKLFF
>TRBJ2-4|NA|NA|TRBV6-2/TRBV6-3
TGTGCCAGCAGTTACGGGGCAGGAGGAGCCAAAAACATTCAGTACTTC
CASSYGAGGAKNIQYF
>TRBJ2-1|NA|NA|TRBV6-2/TRBV6-3
TGTGCCAGCAGTTACAGGACTCCCAATGAGCAGTTCTTC
CASSYRTPNEQFF
>TRBJ2-7|NA|TRBD1|TRBV2
TGTGCCAGCAGTGAAGCAGGGGACAGCCAAGGAGGGCAGTACTTC
CASSEAGDSQGGQYF
>TRBJ2-3|NA|TRBD2|TRBV5-5
TGTGCCAGCAGCTTGGCTCCTAGCGGGAGGGCAGGTACAGATACGCAGTATTTT
CASSLAPSGRAGTDTQYF
>TRBJ2-2|NA|TRBD2|TRBV27
TGTGCCAGCAGTGTACTAGCGGGGAACACCGGGGAGCTGTTTTTT
CASSVLAGNTGELFF
>TRBJ2-1|NA|TRBD2|TRBV6-1
TGTGCCAGCAGTGTAGCGGGGGGGCCGTTTGAGCAGTTCTTC
CASSVAGGPFEQFF
>TRBJ1-2|few|NA|TRBV20-1
TGCAGTGCTAGGTGGGCTACCTATGGCTACACCTTC
CSARWATYGYTF
>TRBJ2-5|few|TRBD1|TRBV7-2
TGTGCCAGCAGCACAGGGGGACAGCAAGAGACCCAGTACTTC
CASSTGGQQETQYF
>TRBJ2-1|few|TRBD1|TRBV4-3
TGCGCCAGCAGCCGGGACAGGTTCACCTACAATGAGCAGTTCTTC
CASSRDRFTYNEQFF
>TRBJ1-2|few|NA|TRBV20-1
TGCAGTGCTAGGGACGGACTACTGTATGGCTACACCTTC
CSARDGLLYGYTF
>TRBJ2-7|NA|NA|TRBV6-2/TRBV6-3
TGTGCCAGCAGAGCCCCCAAGGGGGACCCATCTTACGAGCAGTACTTC
CASRAPKGDPSYEQYF
>TRBJ2-3|NA|TRBD2|TRBV28
TGTGCCAGCACCAGCGGGGGAAGAGATACGCAGTATTTT
CASTSGGRDTQYF
>TRBJ2-3|few|NA|TRBV9
TGTGCCAGCAGCGTAGCAGGTACACAGGGCGGACCCACAGATACGCAGTATTTT
CASSVAGTQGGPTDTQYF
>TRBJ2-1|few|NA|TRBV7-9
TGTGCCAGCAGCCGAGGGGTTTACAATGAGCAGTTCTTC
CASSRGVYNEQFF
>TRBJ1-2|NA|TRBD1|TRBV5-1
TGCGCCAGCAGCCTCCCTTCAACCGGGACAGCTAACTATGGCTACACCTTC
CASSLPSTGTANYGYTF
>TRBJ2-3|few|NA|TRBV7-2
TGTGCCAGCAGCTCGACCTCCCCGGGGGAACGCACAGATACGCAGTATTTT
CASSSTSPGERTDTQYF
>TRBJ2-3|few|TRBD2|TRBV27
TGTGCCAGCAGTCAGGGACTATGGGCAGATACGCAGTATTTT
CASSQGLWADTQYF
>TRBJ2-1|NA|NA|TRBV2
TGTGCCAACAGGGCAGCGCCTCTATCTACTAATGAGCAGTTCTTC
CANRAAPLSTNEQFF
>TRBJ2-1|NA|NA|TRBV6-2/TRBV6-3
TGTGCCAGCAGTGCCAGCCATGAGCAGTTCTTC
CASSASHEQFF
>TRBJ2-1|NA|NA|TRBV5-5
TGTGCCAGCATTTTGACGCCTAGCCGGAATGAGCAGTTCTTC
CASILTPSRNEQFF
>TRBJ2-5|many|NA|TRBV20-1
TGCAGTGCTAGTCAGGGGGAGACCCAGTACTTC
CSASQGETQYF
>TRBJ2-3|few|TRBD1|TRBV29-1
TGCAGCGTTGAAGACTCTATCCGAGGGGGCGCTCCCCTTTCAGATACGCAGTATTTT
CSVEDSIRGGAPLSDTQYF
>TRBJ2-7|few|NA|TRBV20-1
TGCAGTGCTAGCCCCAGCCGTGTATATGGGGAATCCGAGCAGTACTTC
CSASPSRVYGESEQYF
>TRBJ2-1|NA|TRBD2|TRBV20-1
TGCAGTGCTAGACCACTAGCGGGGGACAATGAGCAGTTCTTC
CSARPLAGDNEQFF
>TRBJ1-2|NA|NA|TRBV14
TGTGCCAGCAGCGAAAGGGGACTACGAGAGGGCTACACCTTC
CASSERGLREGYTF
>TRBJ1-4|once|NA|TRBV5-1
TGCGCCAGCAGCCCTACCTTAACAGGGACTGCGCGGAAACTGTTTTTT
CASSPTLTGTARKLFF
>TRBJ1-6|NA|TRBD1|TRBV12-3/TRBV12-4
TGTGCCAGCAGTTTAGACCAGGGGGGGTCACCCCTCCACTTT
CASSLDQGGSPLHF